The 25 T cell receptor beta chains listed next were all sequenced from one sample in a study of CD8+ T cells in alopecia areata. Sequencing templates came from extracted RNA that was reverse transcribed into cDNA. TCRdb's table, derived via immunoSEQ multiplex PCR, lists solely in-frame clones and lacks some. The sample yields some 110,000 clones, 35% to 40% seen once. Specimen: CD4+ T cells sorted from blood. The receptor source for this set is a human donor with alopecia areata.

This clone has more than one count but fewer than ten. The chain links TRBV7-6 to TRBJ2-2; 7 bases are a match to TRBD2. The germline CDR1 and CDR2 sequences are SGHVS and FNYEAQ. V dropped 4 bases and J dropped 1; count of bases not matched to a gene: 6. This CDR3 spans 16 amino acids. CDR3 loop: CASSSQASGNTGELFF. The CDR3 DNA follows: TGTGCCAGCAGCTCCCAGGCTAGCGGGAACACCGGGGAGCTGTTTTTT.

The sample holds a few counts of this clone. The rearrangement uses TRBV29-1 and TRBJ2-2; D is perhaps TRBD2 (6 bases). Germline V gene lookup returns CDR1 SQVTM and CDR2 ANQGSEA. With 3 bases removed from V and 1 base from J, the gap between germline ends came to 6 bases. The CDR3 length is 13 residues. The CDR3 DNA sequence: TGCAGCGTTGATAGCGGGAACACCGGGGAGCTGTTTTTT. This encodes CSVDSGNTGELFF.

This clone was picked up a small number of times. The identical CDR3 is also encoded by other nucleotide sequences in the sample. The chain uses TRBV28 and TRBJ1-5, with unresolved D. The V end was cut by 3 bases, the J end by 2 bases, with 11 bases between. Per germline, CDR1 MDHEN and CDR2 SYDVKM. CDR3 length: 15 residues. As DNA, the CDR3 is TGTGCCAGCAGTTTTACTGGAGCGCGCAATCAGCCCCAGCATTTT. It translates to CASSFTGARNQPQHF. Combining the CDR3 with reference TRBV28 and TRBJ1-5 gives the whole variable domain DVKVTQSSRYLVKRTGEKVFLECVQDMDHENMFWYRQDPGLGLRLIYFSYDVKMKEKGDIPEGYSVSREKKERFSLILESASTNQTSMYLCASSFTGARNQPQHFGDGTRLSIL.

V and J are TRBV5-1 and TRBJ2-5; D is possibly TRBD1 (5 bases). The CDR3 runs 15 residues. V was pared by 4 bases and J by 1 base, with 14 bases between. Germline V CDR1 and CDR2: SGHRS, YFSETQ. CDR3 nucleotide sequence: TGCGCCAGCAGCCGCGCGAGACAGTCCCAAGAGACCCAGTACTTC. Its protein is CASSRARQSQETQYF.

This clone turned up a few times. The chain couples TRBV28 to TRBJ2-7, with 8 bases identical to TRBD1. The CDR3 has 17 amino acids. Germline lookup yields CDR1 MDHEN and CDR2 SYDVKM. Germline trimming cut 1 base from V and 0 bases from J; bases unmatched to any gene: 8. The CDR3 spells CASSLLAWTGSSYEQYF. CDR3 bases: TGTGCCAGCAGTTTATTAGCATGGACAGGGAGCTCCTACGAGCAGTACTTC.

This clone was seen a few times. The gene calls are TRBV23-1 and TRBJ1-5; D is unclear. TRBV23-1 is classed as an ORF, of uncertain function. Trimming removed 5 bases at V and 5 bases at J, with 4 bases between. The CDR3 spans 11 residues. CDR3 sequence (DNA): TGCGCCAGCAGTTCTTATCAGCCCCAGCATTTT. The encoded protein is CASSSYQPQHF.

The genes are TRBV30 and TRBJ1-1, with D hard to call. V lost 3 bases to trimming and J lost 4 bases, with 12 bases between them. The CDR3 extends over 13 amino acids. Germline CDR1 and CDR2: GTSNPN and SVGIG (reference sequence). The CDR3 loop reads CAWSRMLGTEAFF. The CDR3 DNA reads as TGTGCCTGGAGCCGGATGCTGGGCACTGAAGCTTTCTTT.

The chain couples TRBV7-9 to TRBJ1-2; D ambiguous. Germline V gene data show CDR1 as SEHNR and CDR2 as FQNEAQ (reference sequence). Between the trimmed V and J ends, which lost 1 base and 8 bases, there was a span of 8 bases. The CDR3 has 12 residues. CDR3 bases: TGTGCCAGCAGCTTAGAGCGTGCGGGCTACACCTTC. This sequence encodes CASSLERAGYTF. Complete variable domain (other parts from reference TRBV7-9 and TRBJ1-2): DTGVSQNPRHKITKRGQNVTFRCDPISEHNRLYWYRQTLGQGPEFLTYFQNEAQLEKSRLLSDRFSAERPKGSFSTLEIQRTEQGDSAMYLCASSLERAGYTFGSGTRLTVV.

Only a few counts were recorded for this clone. The rearrangement uses TRBV28 and TRBJ2-7; D perhaps matches TRBD2 (6 bases). Deletions cut 1 base from V and 6 bases from J, with 22 bases between. Germline V gives CDR1 MDHEN, CDR2 SYDVKM. The CDR3 runs to 17 residues. The chain's CDR3 is CASSLSRMRNAGGEQYF. For the CDR3, the DNA is TGTGCCAGCAGTTTATCCCGGATGAGGAATGCCGGGGGCGAGCAGTACTTC.

V usage is TRBV30 and J usage is TRBJ2-2; 7 positions agree with TRBD1. Germline values: CDR1 GTSNPN, CDR2 SVGIG (reference sequence). The J segment lost 5 bases and the V segment lost 2 bases, leaving 5 bases of the junction unmatched. The CDR3 is made up of 14 amino acids. The CDR3 DNA reads TGTGCCTGGAGTAGACAGGGAAGTACCGGGGAGCTGTTTTTT. Residues: CAWSRQGSTGELFF.

The chain carries TRBV27 and TRBJ2-7; maybe TRBD1 (6 bases). CDR3 length: 15 residues. V lost 5 bases and J 5 bases, leaving 19 bases between the germline ends. Germline V gives CDR1 MNHEY, CDR2 SMNVEV (reference sequence). The CDR3 protein is CASSNSGTGMHEQYF. CDR3 nucleotides: TGTGCCAGCAGTAACTCCGGCACAGGGATGCACGAGCAGTACTTC.

A few counts support this clone. V and J are TRBV28 and TRBJ2-7, with 8 nucleotides matching TRBD2. CDR1 and CDR2 from the germline V gene are MDHEN and SYDVKM. The CDR3 contains 14 residues. The trim removed 5 bases at V and 6 bases at J, leaving 9 bases unmatched. The CDR3 is CASSTGTSRREQYF. The CDR3 DNA follows: TGTGCCAGCAGTACCGGGACTAGTCGACGCGAGCAGTACTTC.

This chain connects TRBV5-6 to TRBJ1-2, with TRBD1 identical over 9 bases. CDR3 length equals 14 residues. V shed 4 bases and J 10 bases; nucleotides not matched to a gene: 11. Germline V lookup: CDR1 SGHDT, CDR2 YYEEEE. The CDR3 loop reads CASSLGQGKVDYTF. The DNA of the CDR3 is TGTGCCAGCAGCCTAGGACAGGGGAAAGTGGACTACACCTTC.

A single count supports this clone. An end of the junction does not agree with germline; a read error may underlie this. J is TRBJ2-7 and V is TRBV2; tentatively, D is TRBD1 (5 bases). The CDR3 totals 12 residues. CDR1 is SNHLY and CDR2 is FYNNEI in the germline V gene. CDR3 DNA sequence: TGTGCCAGCACTGAATGGGGCCAAAGGAAGTACTTC. Its protein product is CASTEWGQRKYF.

This clone was detected a few times. This chain connects TRBV7-2 to TRBJ1-5; D remains unclear. V lost 8 bases, J lost 3 bases, and 8 bases lay in between. The CDR3 totals 12 residues. Per the germline V gene, CDR1 is SGHTA and CDR2 is FQGNSA. CDR3: CASAFPNQPQHF. Here the CDR3 DNA reads TGTGCCAGCGCCTTTCCCAATCAGCCCCAGCATTTT.

Details on this clone: A read error may account for a junction end that differs from germline. This chain links TRBV29-1 with TRBJ1-2; the match to TRBD1 covers 10 bases. Germline CDR1 is SQVTM and CDR2 is ANQGSEA. The CDR3 spans 14 residues. The DNA of the CDR3 is TGCAGCGTACCTGGGACAGGGGAAATCTATGGCCACACCTTC. Residues: CSVPGTGEIYGHTF.

This sequence joins TRBV29-1 and TRBJ1-5; D uncertain. Trimming removed 4 bases at V and 0 bases at J, with 10 bases between. Germline values: CDR1 SQVTM, CDR2 ANQGSEA. This CDR3 comprises 14 residues. Here the CDR3 reads CSVALSPSNQPQHF. CDR3 nucleotides: TGCAGCGTTGCTCTCAGTCCTAGCAATCAGCCCCAGCATTTT. Full variable domain (remainder filled in from reference TRBV29-1 and TRBJ1-5): SAVISQKPSRDICQRGTSLTIQCQVDSQVTMMFWYRQQPGQSLTLIATANQGSEATYESGFVIDKFPISRPNLTFSTLTVSNMSPEDSSIYLCSVALSPSNQPQHFGDGTRLSIL.

This chain links TRBV29-1 with TRBJ2-1, with 9 positions matching TRBD2. Losses at the gene ends were 8 bases for V and 7 bases for J; bases not matched to a gene: 12. CDR3 size: 14 residues. In germline, CDR1 is SQVTM, CDR2 ANQGSEA. The CDR3 nucleotides are TGCAGCCACGCGGCCCTAGCGGGGAAAAATGAGCAGTTCTTC. The encoded protein is CSHAALAGKNEQFF.

This clone turned up a few times. J is TRBJ2-1 and V is TRBV29-1, with TRBD2 identical over 9 bases. This CDR3 region has 16 residues. Trimming removed 3 bases from V and 5 bases from J; junction bases left unmatched: 11. Per germline, CDR1 SQVTM and CDR2 ANQGSEA. CDR3 region: CSVDGAGLAWDNEQFF. The DNA of the CDR3 is TGCAGCGTTGATGGAGCGGGACTAGCTTGGGACAATGAGCAGTTCTTC.

This clone was detected only a few times. The rearrangement joins TRBV7-9 to TRBJ2-5, with D unclear. Trimming removed 1 base from V and 5 bases from J, with 5 bases in between. Germline assignment: CDR1 SEHNR and CDR2 FQNEAQ (reference sequence). The CDR3 is 12 amino acids. The DNA for the CDR3 is TGTGCCAGCAGCTTAGTTAAGGAGACCCAGTACTTC. It specifies CASSLVKETQYF.

This clone was counted once. The chain joins TRBV18 to TRBJ2-1; tentatively, D is TRBD2 (6 bases). V lost 1 base and J lost 7, with 20 bases in between. Germline loops: CDR1 KGHSH, CDR2 LQKENI. The CDR3 extends over 17 amino acids. The CDR3: CASSPRSMRGGSNEQFF. The DNA of the CDR3 is TGTGCCAGCTCACCACGATCGATGCGGGGCGGGTCTAATGAGCAGTTCTTC. Variable domain in full (rest from reference TRBV18 and TRBJ2-1): NAGVMQNPRHLVRRRGQEARLRCSPMKGHSHVYWYRQLPEEGLKFMVYLQKENIIDESGMPKERFSAEFPKEGPSILRIQQVVRGDSAAYFCASSPRSMRGGSNEQFFGPGTRLTVL.

The rearrangement joins TRBV7-2 to TRBJ2-5; TRBD2 matches 10 bases. V was clipped by 1 base and J by 14 bases; unmatched bases: 16. The CDR3 loop spans 16 amino acids. Germline lookup yields CDR1 SGHTA and CDR2 FQGNSA. CDR3 sequence reads: CASSLGTSGAERLQYF. In DNA, the CDR3 is TGTGCCAGCAGCTTAGGAACTAGCGGGGCGGAGAGACTCCAATACTTC.

Note on this clone: The sample holds other DNA sequences that translate to the same CDR3. The chain couples TRBV7-2 to TRBJ2-5; D gene ambiguous. Germline CDR1 SGHTA, CDR2 FQGNSA. V gave up 0 bases and J gave up 2 bases, with 7 bases separating them. The CDR3 is 14 amino acids. The DNA for the CDR3 is TGTGCCAGCAGCTTAGCAGGCCGACAAGAGACCCAGTACTTC. It codes for CASSLAGRQETQYF.

This clone appeared a few times. The rearrangement joins TRBV29-1 to TRBJ2-3, with 7 bases matching TRBD1. V lost 7 bases, J lost 0 bases, and 7 bases stayed unmatched. This CDR3 comprises 14 residues. Germline CDR1 SQVTM, CDR2 ANQGSEA. As DNA, the CDR3 is TGCAGCGGGTCTGTGGGACAGAGCACAGATACGCAGTATTTT. It yields the protein CSGSVGQSTDTQYF.

J is TRBJ1-2 and V is TRBV28, with 8 bases matching TRBD1. The CDR3 is made up of 14 amino acids. J lost 4 bases, V lost 5 bases, and 6 bases had no gene match. Germline V gene data show CDR1 as MDHEN and CDR2 as SYDVKM. CDR3 in DNA: TGTGCCAGCAGTAGGACAGGGAGTTTCTATGGCTACACCTTC. Amino acids: CASSRTGSFYGYTF.